These 7 T cell receptor beta chains originate from one sample sequenced in a study of cytomegalovirus exposure and HLA in healthy donors. The PCR ran on 60 Vbeta and 13 Jbeta primers. Sequencing was performed with immunoSEQ multiplex PCR; in TCRdb, only in-frame clones are kept and a portion is missing. The profile covers fewer than 150,000 clones, with over 75% appearing a single time and about 5.4% taken by the ten largest. The sample consisted of PBMCs. These receptors all stem from a woman aged 25 to 45 in good health and CMV-seropositive.

This clone was found once. The J gene is TRBJ1-4, the V gene TRBV19, with D unresolved. Trimming removed 7 bases at V and 2 bases at J, with 14 bases between. The CDR3 is 15 amino acids. CDR1 and CDR2 (germline): LNHDA, SQIVND (reference sequence). CDR3 DNA sequence: TGTGCCAGTATTAATCGAGCAGGCACTAATGAAAAACTGTTTTTT. Amino acids: CASINRAGTNEKLFF.

The J gene is TRBJ1-6, the V gene TRBV6-1, with D maybe TRBD1 (5 bases). Germline V gene lookup returns CDR1 MNHNS and CDR2 SASEGT. The V and J ends lost 4 bases and 9 bases respectively, with 10 bases between them. This CDR3 comprises 13 residues. The CDR3 DNA sequence: TGTGCCAGCAGTGTCAGGGCTCTTTCACCCCTCCACTTT. Encoded protein: CASSVRALSPLHF.

This chain links TRBV2 with TRBJ1-2; 7 positions agree with TRBD1. The CDR3 loop spans 14 amino acids. Trimming at V came to 3 bases and at J to 7 bases, leaving 8 bases not matched to a gene. Germline CDR1 and CDR2: SNHLY and FYNNEI. CDR3 in amino acids: CASSDFVGQLGYTF. The CDR3 DNA is TGTGCCAGCAGTGATTTTGTGGGACAGCTTGGCTACACCTTC. Together with reference TRBV2 and TRBJ1-2, the CDR3 gives the full variable domain: EPEVTQTPSHQVTQMGQEVILRCVPISNHLYFYWYRQILGQKVEFLVSFYNNEISEKSEIFDDQFSVERPDGSNFTLKIRSTKLEDSAMYFCASSDFVGQLGYTFGSGTRLTVV.

The chain is built from TRBV5-4 and TRBJ1-2; 9 nucleotides line up with TRBD1. V was pared by 0 bases and J by 4 bases, with 4 bases of the junction left unmatched. The CDR3 runs 15 residues. In germline, CDR1 is SGHNT, CDR2 YYREEE (reference sequence). The CDR3 spells CASSLGDRVTYGYTF. The CDR3 nucleotides are TGTGCCAGCAGCTTGGGGGACAGGGTCACCTATGGCTACACCTTC.

The chain employs TRBV27 and TRBJ1-2; tentatively, D is TRBD1 (6 bases). The CDR3 runs to 12 residues. Germline assignment: CDR1 MNHEY and CDR2 SMNVEV (reference sequence). The V gene lost 7 bases and the J gene lost 7 bases, with 13 bases spanning the gap. CDR3 DNA: TGTGCCAGCATGTCGGGGGGCGGTGGCTACACCTTC. This codes for CASMSGGGGYTF.

This chain uses TRBV7-6 with TRBJ2-7; tentative D call: TRBD1 (7 bases). This CDR3 contains 15 residues. V lost 5 bases and J lost 4, with 18 bases in between. Germline assignment: CDR1 SGHVS and CDR2 FNYEAQ. The CDR3 DNA sequence: TGTGCCAGCAGCCGCCGTGGCAGGGGGGAATACGAGCAGTACTTC. Its translation: CASSRRGRGEYEQYF.

This clone has a single count. This sequence joins TRBV21-1 and TRBJ2-4; the tabulated D call, TRBD1, remains unverified against the DNA. TRBV21-1 is flagged as a pseudogene. The CDR3 is 16 amino acids. The CDR3 protein is CASSPRVTRIGDIQYF. CDR3 coding DNA: TGTGCCAGCAGCCCCCGGGTAACCAGAATAGGGGACATTCAGTACTTC.